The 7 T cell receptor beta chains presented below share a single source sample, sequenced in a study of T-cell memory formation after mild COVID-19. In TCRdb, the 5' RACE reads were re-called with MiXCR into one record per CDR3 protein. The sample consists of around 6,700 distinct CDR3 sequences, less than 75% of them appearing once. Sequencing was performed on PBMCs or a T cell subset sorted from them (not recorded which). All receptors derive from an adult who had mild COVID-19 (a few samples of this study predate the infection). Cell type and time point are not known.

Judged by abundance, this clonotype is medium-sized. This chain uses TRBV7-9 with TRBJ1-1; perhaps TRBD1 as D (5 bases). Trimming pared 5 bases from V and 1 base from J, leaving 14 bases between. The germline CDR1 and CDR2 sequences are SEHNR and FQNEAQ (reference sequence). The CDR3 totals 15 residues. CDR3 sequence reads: CASSLMGRRNTEAFF. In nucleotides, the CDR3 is TGTGCCAGCAGCCTTATGGGACGAAGGAACACTGAAGCTTTCTTT.

The CDR3 bases are TGCGCCAGCAGCCCTGAGGGGACTAGTCCAAATGAGCAGTTCTTC. This codes for CASSPEGTSPNEQFF. The rearrangement uses TRBV5-1 and TRBJ2-1; TRBD2 aligns across 8 bases. There are 15 residues in the CDR3. Germline V gene lookup returns CDR1 SGHRS and CDR2 YFSETQ. V shed 4 bases and J 7 bases; nucleotides not matched to a gene: 10.

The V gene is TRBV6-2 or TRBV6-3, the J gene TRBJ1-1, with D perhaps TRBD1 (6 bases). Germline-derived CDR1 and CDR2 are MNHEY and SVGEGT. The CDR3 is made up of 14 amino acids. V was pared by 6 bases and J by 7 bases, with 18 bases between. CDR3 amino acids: CASREEWGLVEAFF. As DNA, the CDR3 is TGTGCCAGCAGGGAAGAGTGGGGGCTGGTTGAAGCTTTCTTT.

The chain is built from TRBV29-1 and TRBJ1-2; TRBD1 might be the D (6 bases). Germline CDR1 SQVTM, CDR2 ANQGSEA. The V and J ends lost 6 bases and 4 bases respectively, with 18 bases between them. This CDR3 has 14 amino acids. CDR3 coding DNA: TGCAGCGTCGTACAGGGAAGTTCGGGCTATGGCTACACCTTC. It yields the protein CSVVQGSSGYGYTF.

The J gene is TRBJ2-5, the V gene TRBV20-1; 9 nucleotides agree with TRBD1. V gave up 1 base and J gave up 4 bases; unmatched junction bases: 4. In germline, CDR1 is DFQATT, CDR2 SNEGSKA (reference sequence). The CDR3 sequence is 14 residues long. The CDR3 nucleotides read TGCAGTGCTAGAGGGGGACAGGGACTAGAGACCCAGTACTTC. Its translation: CSARGGQGLETQYF.

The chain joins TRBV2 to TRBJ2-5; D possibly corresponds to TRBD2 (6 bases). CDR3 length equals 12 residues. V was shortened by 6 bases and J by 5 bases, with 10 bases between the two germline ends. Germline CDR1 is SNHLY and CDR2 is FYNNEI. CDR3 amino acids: CASRTSRETQYF. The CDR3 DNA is TGTGCCAGCAGGACTAGTCGGGAGACCCAGTACTTC.

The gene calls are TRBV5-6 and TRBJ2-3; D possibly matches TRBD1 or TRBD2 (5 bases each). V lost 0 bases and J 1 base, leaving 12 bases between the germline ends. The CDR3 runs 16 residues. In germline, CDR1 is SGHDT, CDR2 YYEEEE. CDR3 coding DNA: TGTGCCAGCAGCTTGGCCGGGGCCAGCCGCACAGATACGCAGTATTTT. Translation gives CASSLAGASRTDTQYF.